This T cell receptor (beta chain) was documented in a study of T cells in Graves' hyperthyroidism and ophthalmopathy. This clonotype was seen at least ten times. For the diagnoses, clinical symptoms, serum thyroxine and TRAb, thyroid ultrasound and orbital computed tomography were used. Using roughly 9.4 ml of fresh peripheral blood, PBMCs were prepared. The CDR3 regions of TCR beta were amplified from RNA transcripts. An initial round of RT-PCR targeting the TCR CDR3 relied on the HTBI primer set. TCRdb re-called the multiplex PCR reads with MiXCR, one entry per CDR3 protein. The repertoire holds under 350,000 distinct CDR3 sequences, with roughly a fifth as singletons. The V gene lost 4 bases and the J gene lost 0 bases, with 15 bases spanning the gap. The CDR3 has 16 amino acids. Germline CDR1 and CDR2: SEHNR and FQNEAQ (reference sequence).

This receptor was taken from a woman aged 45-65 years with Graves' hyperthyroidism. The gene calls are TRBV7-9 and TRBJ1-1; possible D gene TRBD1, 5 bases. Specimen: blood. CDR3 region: CASSSPQGRLNTEAFF. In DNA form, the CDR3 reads TGTGCCAGCAGCTCACCGCAGGGTCGGTTGAACACTGAAGCTTTCTTT.